This passage covers 11 T cell receptor beta chains from one sample sequenced in a study of T cell repertoires in cytomegalovirus infection. Via MiXCR, TCRdb re-called the reads, giving one row per CDR3 protein. This sample has approximately 76,000 distinct CDR3 sequences; approximately 3.7% occur once, and the top ten carry roughly 4.4%. Specimen: PBMCs. The receptors originated from a human donor in good health (CMV status not recorded). Some clones in this sample may be carry-over from other donors' samples.

The sample holds many counts of this clonotype. V and J are TRBV13 and TRBJ1-1; maybe TRBD1 (5 bases). V lost 6 bases, J lost 6 bases, and 11 bases lay in between. Germline assignment: CDR1 PRHDT and CDR2 FYEKMQ (reference sequence). This CDR3 spans 12 amino acids. The CDR3 DNA follows: TGTGCCAGCAGTGTTCGGGGCGCTGAAGCTTTCTTT. This sequence encodes CASSVRGAEAFF.

This clonotype was observed many times. The genes are TRBV20-1 and TRBJ1-6; D gene uncertain. Germline CDR1 DFQATT, CDR2 SNEGSKA (reference sequence). Trimming cost V 3 bases and J 11 bases, with 14 bases left between them. The CDR3 extends over 13 amino acids. This CDR3 reads CSASRELGTPLHF. The CDR3 coding sequence is TGCAGTGCTAGCCGCGAGCTCGGGACACCCCTCCACTTT.

This clonotype was seen repeatedly, ten times or more. V and J are TRBV7-6 and TRBJ2-1, with a tentative D call TRBD1 (5 bases). V was clipped by 5 bases and J by 4 bases, with 9 bases between them. Germline lookup yields CDR1 SGHVS and CDR2 FNYEAQ. The CDR3 sequence is 13 residues long. The CDR3 spells CASSPDRYNEQFF. In nucleotides, the CDR3 is TGTGCCAGCAGCCCAGACAGATACAATGAGCAGTTCTTC.

This clonotype was observed many times. The rearrangement links TRBV6-2 or TRBV6-3 to TRBJ2-1; 8 bases are a match to TRBD2. In germline, CDR1 is MNHEY, CDR2 SVGEGT. The CDR3 contains 16 residues. V shed 2 bases and J 3 bases; nucleotides not matched to a gene: 6. CDR3 region: CASSYASGGDYNEQFF. The CDR3, as DNA: TGTGCCAGCAGTTACGCGAGCGGGGGAGACTACAATGAGCAGTTCTTC.

In its sample, this clonotype was seen many times. This chain connects TRBV12-3 or TRBV12-4 to TRBJ2-7; no definite D call. CDR3 size: 13 residues. Trimming removed 3 bases from V and 2 bases from J, with 8 bases in between. CDR3 nucleotides: TGTGCCAGCAGTTTGAAACCGACCTACGAGCAGTACTTC. Translation gives CASSLKPTYEQYF.

Ten or more counts support this clonotype. This rearrangement joins TRBV7-2 to TRBJ1-2, with D possibly matching TRBD1 (5 bases). The CDR3 loop spans 12 amino acids. Germline V gene lookup returns CDR1 SGHTA and CDR2 FQGNSA. V gave up 5 bases and J gave up 6 bases, with 10 bases separating them. Here the CDR3 reads CASSPRDHGYTF. CDR3 coding DNA: TGTGCCAGCAGCCCTAGGGACCATGGCTACACCTTC.

This clonotype was detected ten times or more. V and J are TRBV20-1 and TRBJ1-3; 9 bases line up with TRBD1. This CDR3 has 15 amino acids. Germline CDR1 is DFQATT and CDR2 is SNEGSKA (reference sequence). Losses at the gene ends were 0 bases for V and 2 bases for J; bases not matched to a gene: 2. CDR3 protein: CSARDRTGAGNTIYF. DNA of the CDR3: TGCAGTGCTAGAGATAGGACAGGGGCTGGAAACACCATATATTTT.

This clonotype came up many times. The chain joins TRBV29-1 to TRBJ2-5; a weak D match, TRBD1 (5 bases). The CDR3 has 12 amino acids. The germline V gene encodes CDR1 SQVTM and CDR2 ANQGSEA. Trimming stripped 7 bases from V and 5 bases from J, with 14 bases between. The CDR3: CSAEAGMETQYF. CDR3 nucleotide sequence: TGCAGCGCCGAGGCAGGGATGGAGACCCAGTACTTC.

This clonotype was counted at least ten times. The V and J genes are TRBV27 and TRBJ1-5, with no clear D. V lost 8 bases and J lost 6, with 11 bases in between. CDR3 length: 12 residues. From germline, CDR1 is MNHEY and CDR2 SMNVEV (reference sequence). The CDR3 DNA reads TGTGCCAGCTGCAGGACGGGTCAGCCCCAGCATTTT. Protein: CASCRTGQPQHF.

This clonotype has at least ten counts. The chain combines TRBV7-3 with TRBJ2-3; D may be TRBD1 (6 bases). V lost 2 bases to trimming and J lost 0 bases, with 6 bases between them. The germline gives CDR1 SGHTA, CDR2 FQGTGA. There are 14 residues in the CDR3. DNA of the CDR3: TGTGCCAGCAGCTTAGACAGGAGCACAGATACGCAGTATTTT. Translated: CASSLDRSTDTQYF.

This clonotype was counted at least ten times. This chain connects TRBV7-2 to TRBJ2-3, with D perhaps matching TRBD1 (6 bases). There are 15 residues in the CDR3. The germline gives CDR1 SGHTA, CDR2 FQGNSA. V lost 5 bases and J lost 2, with 14 bases in between. The CDR3: CASSPGDTHTDTQYF. For the CDR3, the DNA is TGTGCCAGCAGCCCCGGGGACACCCACACAGATACGCAGTATTTT.